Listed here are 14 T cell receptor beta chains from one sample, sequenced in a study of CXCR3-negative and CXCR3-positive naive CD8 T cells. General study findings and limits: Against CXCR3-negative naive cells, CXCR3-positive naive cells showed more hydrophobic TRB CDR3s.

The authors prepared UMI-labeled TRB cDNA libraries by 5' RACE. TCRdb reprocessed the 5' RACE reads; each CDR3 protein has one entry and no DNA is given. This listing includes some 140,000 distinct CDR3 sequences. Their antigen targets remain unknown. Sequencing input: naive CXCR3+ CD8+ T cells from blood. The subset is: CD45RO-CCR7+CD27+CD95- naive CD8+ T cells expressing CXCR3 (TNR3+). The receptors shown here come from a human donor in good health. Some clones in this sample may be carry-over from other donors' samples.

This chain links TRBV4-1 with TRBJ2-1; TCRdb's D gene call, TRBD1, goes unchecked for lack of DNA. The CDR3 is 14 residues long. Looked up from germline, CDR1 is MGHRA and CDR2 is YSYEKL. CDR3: CASSRGPSTNEQFF.

This chain's CDR3 is CASSPTGGEVNTEAFF. The J gene is TRBJ1-1, the V gene TRBV7-3; the TCRdb D gene call, TRBD1, has no DNA to confirm it. From germline, CDR1 is SGHTA and CDR2 FQGTGA. CDR3 length equals 16 residues.

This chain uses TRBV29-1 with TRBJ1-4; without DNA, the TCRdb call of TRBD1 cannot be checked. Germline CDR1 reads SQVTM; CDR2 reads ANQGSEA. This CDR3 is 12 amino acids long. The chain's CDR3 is CSVVGGNEKLFF.

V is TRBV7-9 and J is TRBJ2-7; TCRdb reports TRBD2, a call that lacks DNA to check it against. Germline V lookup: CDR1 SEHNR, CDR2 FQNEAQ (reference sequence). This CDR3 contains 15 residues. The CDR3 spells CASRLAGSPPAEQYF.

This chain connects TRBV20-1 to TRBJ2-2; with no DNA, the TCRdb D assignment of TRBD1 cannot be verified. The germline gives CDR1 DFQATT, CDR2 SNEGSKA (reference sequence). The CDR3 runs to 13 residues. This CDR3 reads CSADREGTGELFF.

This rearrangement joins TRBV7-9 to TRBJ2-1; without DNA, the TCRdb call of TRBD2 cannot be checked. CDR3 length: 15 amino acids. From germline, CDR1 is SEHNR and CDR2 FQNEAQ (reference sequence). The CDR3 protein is CASSPLGLAIVEQFF.

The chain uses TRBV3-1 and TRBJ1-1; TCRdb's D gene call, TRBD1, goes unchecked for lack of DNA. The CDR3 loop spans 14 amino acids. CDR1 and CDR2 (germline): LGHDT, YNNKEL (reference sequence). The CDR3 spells CASSQGTENTEAFF.

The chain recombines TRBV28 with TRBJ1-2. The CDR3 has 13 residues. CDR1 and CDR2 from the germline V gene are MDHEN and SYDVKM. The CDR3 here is CASSSTSNYGYTF.

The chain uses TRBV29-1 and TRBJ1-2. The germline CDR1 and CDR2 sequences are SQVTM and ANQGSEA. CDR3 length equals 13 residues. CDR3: CSVGPLGNYGYTF. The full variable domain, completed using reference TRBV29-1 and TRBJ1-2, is SAVISQKPSRDICQRGTSLTIQCQVDSQVTMMFWYRQQPGQSLTLIATANQGSEATYESGFVIDKFPISRPNLTFSTLTVSNMSPEDSSIYLCSVGPLGNYGYTFGSGTRLTVV.

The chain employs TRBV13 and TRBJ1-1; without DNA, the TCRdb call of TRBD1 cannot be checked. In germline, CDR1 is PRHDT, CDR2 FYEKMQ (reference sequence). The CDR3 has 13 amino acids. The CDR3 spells CASSTPGGLEAFF.

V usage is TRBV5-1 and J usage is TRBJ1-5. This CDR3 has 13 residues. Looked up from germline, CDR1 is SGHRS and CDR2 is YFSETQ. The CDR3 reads CASSTVYDQPQHF.

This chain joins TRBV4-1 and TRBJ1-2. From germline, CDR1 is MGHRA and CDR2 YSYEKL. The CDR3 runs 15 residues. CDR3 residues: CASSQDSGMKDGYTF.

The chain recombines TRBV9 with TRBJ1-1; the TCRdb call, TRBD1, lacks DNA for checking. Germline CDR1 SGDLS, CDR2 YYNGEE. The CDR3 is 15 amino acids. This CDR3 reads CASSVADRGNTEAFF.

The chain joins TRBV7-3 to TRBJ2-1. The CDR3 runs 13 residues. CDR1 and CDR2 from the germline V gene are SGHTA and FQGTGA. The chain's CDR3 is CASSLGIKDEQFF.